Each of the 26 T cell receptor beta chains below was sequenced from the same sample in a study of T cell changes during pregnancy in multiple sclerosis. This table comes from immunoSEQ multiplex PCR, and its TCRdb copy is limited to in-frame clones, with some not included. The table includes 100,000 or so clones, 75% to 95% detected once. Sequences were derived from peripheral blood, sampled in the second trimester of pregnancy. All receptors derive from a female donor with multiple sclerosis, enrolled in a pregnancy study.

The rearrangement uses TRBV9 and TRBJ1-5; TRBD1 is a possible D gene (6 bases). The CDR3 is 15 residues long. Germline V gene data show CDR1 as SGDLS and CDR2 as YYNGEE. V shed 3 bases and J shed 4 bases, with 14 bases lying between them. DNA for the CDR3: TGTGCCAGCAGCGAAACAGGGTTAACTAATCAGCCCCAGCATTTT. Its protein product is CASSETGLTNQPQHF.

V is TRBV28 and J is TRBJ2-7, with 11 bases fitting TRBD2. The CDR3 is 19 amino acids. Germline V gene lookup returns CDR1 MDHEN and CDR2 SYDVKM. V dropped 3 bases and J dropped 6; count of bases not matched to a gene: 19. CDR3 region: CASSLASGRFGVDFSEQYF. CDR3 nucleotide sequence: TGTGCCAGCAGTTTGGCTAGCGGGAGGTTCGGGGTAGACTTCTCCGAGCAGTACTTC.

V and J are TRBV19 and TRBJ2-7; maybe TRBD2 (6 bases). Trimming stripped 2 bases from V and 2 bases from J, with 13 bases between. The CDR3 runs to 15 residues. Germline values: CDR1 LNHDA, CDR2 SQIVND (reference sequence). Written as DNA, the CDR3 is TGTGCCAGTAGTATATTTAGTGGAGGGGCCTACGAGCAGTACTTC. As protein: CASSIFSGGAYEQYF.

This clone is a singleton in its sample. The chain is built from TRBV19 and TRBJ1-1; D not resolved. The V end lost 9 bases, the J end lost 1 base, and 15 bases lay between the germline ends. The CDR3 sequence is 14 residues long. Per germline, CDR1 LNHDA and CDR2 SQIVND (reference sequence). CDR3 sequence: CASRGPGGNTEAFF. CDR3 DNA sequence: TGTGCCAGCCGAGGACCAGGAGGGAACACTGAAGCTTTCTTT.

The rearrangement uses TRBV30 and TRBJ2-5; tentatively, D is TRBD2 (5 bases). TRBJ2-7 explains the end of the DNA better; the J call may be wrong. The CDR3 is made up of 13 amino acids. CDR1 GTSNPN and CDR2 SVGIG come from the germline V gene (reference sequence). The CDR3 region has the DNA TGTGCCTGGAACCCTGGGAGTAGGTACGAGCAGTACTTC. Translating gives CAWNPGSRYEQYF.

The genes are TRBV6-1 and TRBJ2-5; 8 bases are shared with TRBD1. This CDR3 spans 14 amino acids. Germline V gives CDR1 MNHNS, CDR2 SASEGT. Trimming took 1 base from V and 6 from J; bases not matched to a gene: 4. DNA for the CDR3: TGTGCCAGCAGTGAAGGTAGACAGGGGAAGACCCAGTACTTC. Translating gives CASSEGRQGKTQYF.

The chain joins TRBV6-5 to TRBJ2-3; perhaps TRBD2 as D (6 bases). The CDR3 sequence is 15 residues long. The V and J ends lost 7 bases and 1 base respectively, with 15 bases between them. Germline V gene data show CDR1 as MNHEY and CDR2 as SVGAGI. The CDR3 here is CASTPRGGGTDTQYF. In DNA form, the CDR3 reads TGTGCCAGCACCCCCCGGGGCGGGGGCACAGATACGCAGTATTTT.

The CDR3 DNA is TGTGCCAGCAGTGATCTCGGACAGGGCAACACTGAAGCTTTCTTT. Translating it yields CASSDLGQGNTEAFF. This chain connects TRBV28 to TRBJ1-1; 8 positions agree with TRBD1. The CDR3 consists of 15 residues. J gave up 2 bases and V 5 bases, and 7 bases lay outside the gene matches. CDR1 and CDR2 (germline): MDHEN, SYDVKM.

The chain couples TRBV7-2 to TRBJ2-5; 10 bases map to TRBD1. The junction had 6 bases not matched to a gene; V was cut back by 5 bases and J by 3 bases. This CDR3 contains 15 residues. Germline V gene sequence: CDR1 SGHTA, CDR2 FQGNSA. CDR3 coding DNA: TGTGCCAGCAGCCCGGGGACAGGGGTAAAAGAGACCCAGTACTTC. It translates to CASSPGTGVKETQYF.

This clone was counted only a few times. The chain is built from TRBV2 and TRBJ1-1, with 8 bases that match TRBD1. Unmatched junction bases numbered 10, after V lost 6 bases and J lost 7 bases. This CDR3 is built from 14 residues. CDR1 is SNHLY and CDR2 is FYNNEI in the germline V gene. For the CDR3, the DNA is TGTGCCAGCAGAAGACCGGGACAGGCGGTTGAAGCTTTCTTT. The encoded protein is CASRRPGQAVEAFF.

The gene calls are TRBV4-2 and TRBJ2-4, with D perhaps TRBD2 (5 bases). This CDR3 contains 16 residues. Germline V gene sequence: CDR1 LGHNA, CDR2 YNFKEQ. The V end lost 1 base, the J end lost 0 bases, and 10 bases lay between the germline ends. The CDR3 coding sequence is TGTGCCAGCAGCCAAGGGAGGCTAGTAGCCAAAAACATTCAGTACTTC. Translation: CASSQGRLVAKNIQYF.

In its sample, this clone was seen once. V and J are TRBV10-3 and TRBJ1-3, with D possibly matching TRBD1 (6 bases). Germline CDR1 reads ENHRY; CDR2 reads SYGVKD. This CDR3 contains 14 residues. Trimming stripped 2 bases from V and 2 bases from J, with 7 bases between. The CDR3 nucleotides are TGTGCCATCAGTGAGGAGGGGGCTGGAAACACCATATATTTT. This codes for CAISEEGAGNTIYF.

The chain recombines TRBV28 with TRBJ2-5; weak D call: TRBD1 (5 bases). This CDR3 has 13 residues. Between the trimmed V and J ends, which lost 7 bases and 4 bases, there was a span of 13 bases. Per the germline V gene, CDR1 is MDHEN and CDR2 is SYDVKM. The DNA for the CDR3 is TGTGCCAGCAAGGACAACCTCGGAGAGACCCAGTACTTC. Its translation: CASKDNLGETQYF.

The chain combines TRBV2 with TRBJ2-1, with 8 bases identical to TRBD2. Germline-derived CDR1 and CDR2 are SNHLY and FYNNEI. The CDR3 has 14 residues. V lost 8 bases to trimming and J lost 4 bases; unmatched junction nucleotides: 7. CDR3 sequence: CASPSGSMYNEQFF. The CDR3 DNA reads TGTGCCAGCCCCAGCGGGAGCATGTACAATGAGCAGTTCTTC. Drawing the rest from reference TRBV2 and TRBJ2-1, the complete variable domain is EPEVTQTPSHQVTQMGQEVILRCVPISNHLYFYWYRQILGQKVEFLVSFYNNEISEKSEIFDDQFSVERPDGSNFTLKIRSTKLEDSAMYFCASPSGSMYNEQFFGPGTRLTVL.

This clone was observed a handful of times. Additional DNA sequences in this sample encode the identical CDR3. The chain joins TRBV6-6 to TRBJ2-7; TRBD1 agrees at 9 bases. Germline trimming cut 3 bases from V and 1 base from J; bases unmatched to any gene: 4. Germline V gene sequence: CDR1 MNHNY, CDR2 SVGAGI (reference sequence). The CDR3 contains 15 residues. The chain's CDR3 is CASSYSGTGSYEQYF. CDR3 DNA sequence: TGTGCCAGCAGTTATTCCGGGACAGGGTCCTACGAGCAGTACTTC.

V is TRBV19 and J is TRBJ1-1; D might be TRBD1 (6 bases). V was pared by 1 base and J by 4 bases, with 19 bases between. The CDR3 spans 17 residues. The germline CDR1 and CDR2 sequences are LNHDA and SQIVND (reference sequence). As DNA, the CDR3 is TGTGCCAGTAGTATAGGCAGGGGTCCCCCGACGGTCACTGAAGCTTTCTTT. The encoded protein is CASSIGRGPPTVTEAFF.

V is TRBV6-1 and J is TRBJ2-1, with D perhaps matching TRBD1 (6 bases). The CDR3 totals 16 residues. CDR1 is MNHNS and CDR2 is SASEGT in the germline V gene. V was clipped by 2 bases and J by 9 bases, with 20 bases between them. The CDR3 bases are TGTGCCAGCAGTGAACGAGGGGGAATGTTATCGGGTGAGCAGTTCTTC. The encoded protein is CASSERGGMLSGEQFF.

The rearrangement links TRBV7-9 to TRBJ2-5, with D possibly being TRBD2 (6 bases). The germline V gene has CDR1 SEHNR and CDR2 FQNEAQ (reference sequence). The CDR3 has 13 amino acids. The ends were cut back, 3 bases at V and 9 bases at J, with 14 bases in the middle. CDR3 sequence: CASSFPGVLAQYF. As DNA, the CDR3 is TGTGCCAGCAGCTTCCCGGGAGTCCTAGCCCAGTACTTC.

V is TRBV5-5 and J is TRBJ1-5; D is unresolved. Per germline, CDR1 SGHKS and CDR2 YYEKEE (reference sequence). V was cut by 1 base and J by 3 bases, with 8 bases left in between. The CDR3 has 14 residues. CDR3 residues: CASSLQRVNQPQHF. The CDR3 DNA reads TGTGCCAGCAGCTTGCAACGGGTCAATCAGCCCCAGCATTTT.

The chain employs TRBV28 and TRBJ2-3, with 7 bases aligning to TRBD2. Germline-derived CDR1 and CDR2 are MDHEN and SYDVKM. The V and J ends lost 1 base and 9 bases, in that order; junction bases with no gene match: 13. The CDR3 runs to 16 residues. The CDR3 coding sequence is TGTGCCAGCAGTTTATCGAAGCGGGACCCAGGCTTAACGCAGTATTTT. Translating gives CASSLSKRDPGLTQYF.

This clone was recorded only once. The chain uses TRBV4-2 and TRBJ1-5; D perhaps matches TRBD1 (5 bases). This CDR3 has 16 residues. Germline CDR1 LGHNA, CDR2 YNFKEQ. Trimming removed 5 bases from V and 0 bases from J, with 14 bases in between. CDR3 sequence: CASSWGLLDSNQPQHF. CDR3 nucleotides: TGTGCCAGCAGCTGGGGACTCCTCGATAGCAATCAGCCCCAGCATTTT.

The chain recombines TRBV9 with TRBJ2-1; D gene uncertain. Germline CDR1 reads SGDLS; CDR2 reads YYNGEE. The germline V and J ends were trimmed by 1 base and 2 bases, with 10 bases remaining between them. The CDR3 is made up of 15 amino acids. The CDR3 DNA reads as TGTGCCAGCAGCGTATTCCCAGGAACCTACAATGAGCAGTTCTTC. It codes for CASSVFPGTYNEQFF.

J is TRBJ2-1 and V is TRBV2; 13 positions match TRBD2. This CDR3 is built from 15 residues. J was trimmed by 7 bases and V by 5 bases; bases with no gene match: 5. Germline V lookup: CDR1 SNHLY, CDR2 FYNNEI. DNA for the CDR3: TGTGCCAGCAGTCCCCGGACTAGCGGGAGAAATGAGCAGTTCTTC. The encoded protein is CASSPRTSGRNEQFF.

This rearrangement joins TRBV12-2 to TRBJ2-7; the DNA was not compared with TRBD1, the D call given in the table. TRBV12-2 is described as a pseudogene. The CDR3 runs to 16 residues. CDR3 sequence reads: CASRPSEDQGAYEQYF. The DNA of the CDR3 is TGTGCAAGTCGCCCCTCTGAGGACCAGGGGGCTTACGAGCAGTACTTC.

The chain employs TRBV5-1 and TRBJ2-6; 9 bases map to TRBD1. The CDR3 runs 17 residues. V dropped 4 bases and J dropped 4; count of bases not matched to a gene: 9. The germline CDR1 and CDR2 sequences are SGHRS and YFSETQ. As DNA, the CDR3 is TGCGCCAGCAGCGCGTTACAGGGGGCGGCAGGGGCCAACGTCCTGACTTTC. Protein sequence: CASSALQGAAGANVLTF.

This sequence joins TRBV4-2 and TRBJ2-2, with 9 bases that match TRBD1. CDR3 length: 15 amino acids. V trimming: 4 bases; J trimming: 6 bases; junction bases outside the gene matches: 6. Germline CDR1 is LGHNA and CDR2 is YNFKEQ. The CDR3 DNA sequence: TGTGCCAGCAGCCTGGCGACAGGGGGGGCCGGGGAGCTGTTTTTT. Protein: CASSLATGGAGELFF.